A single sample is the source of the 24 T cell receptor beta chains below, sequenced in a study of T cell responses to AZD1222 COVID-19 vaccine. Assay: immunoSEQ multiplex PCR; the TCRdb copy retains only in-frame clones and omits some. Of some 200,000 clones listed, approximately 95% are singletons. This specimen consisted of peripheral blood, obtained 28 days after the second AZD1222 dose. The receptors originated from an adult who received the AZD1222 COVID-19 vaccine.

CDR3 protein: CASSLRRNYGYTF. As DNA, the CDR3 is TGTGCCAGCAGTTTACGAAGGAACTATGGCTACACCTTC. The gene calls are TRBV12-3 or TRBV12-4 and TRBJ1-2; D remains unclear. The CDR3 consists of 13 residues. Deletions cut 2 bases from V and 2 bases from J, with 6 bases between.

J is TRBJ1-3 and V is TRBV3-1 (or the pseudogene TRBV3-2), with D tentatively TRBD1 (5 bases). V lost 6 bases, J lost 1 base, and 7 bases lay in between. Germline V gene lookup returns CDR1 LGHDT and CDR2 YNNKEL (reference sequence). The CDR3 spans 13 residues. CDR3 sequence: CASSHRSGNTIYF. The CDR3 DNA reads TGTGCCAGCAGTCACAGGTCTGGAAACACCATATATTTT.

This CDR3 reads CASSSPGRSVGYEQYF. CDR3 DNA sequence: TGTGCCAGCAGTTCACCGGGACGGTCAGTGGGATACGAGCAGTACTTC. V gene TRBV6-6 combines with J gene TRBJ2-7, with D perhaps matching TRBD1 or TRBD2 (5 bases each). There are 16 residues in the CDR3. Germline-derived CDR1 and CDR2 are MNHNY and SVGAGI (reference sequence). The V end was cut by 4 bases, the J end by 4 bases, with 20 bases between.

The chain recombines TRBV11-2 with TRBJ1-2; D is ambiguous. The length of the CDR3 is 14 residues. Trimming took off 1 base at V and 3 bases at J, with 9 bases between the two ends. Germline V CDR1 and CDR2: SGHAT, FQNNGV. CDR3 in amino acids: CASSLVGRDYGYTF. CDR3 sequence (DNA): TGTGCCAGCAGCTTAGTAGGGCGGGACTATGGCTACACCTTC.

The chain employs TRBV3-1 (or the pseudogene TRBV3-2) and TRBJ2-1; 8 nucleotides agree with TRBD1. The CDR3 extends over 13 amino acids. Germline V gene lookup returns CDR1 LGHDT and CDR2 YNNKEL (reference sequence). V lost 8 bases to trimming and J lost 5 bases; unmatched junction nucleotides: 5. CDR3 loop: CASGDRRNNEQFF. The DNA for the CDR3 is TGTGCCAGCGGGGACAGGAGGAACAATGAGCAGTTCTTC.

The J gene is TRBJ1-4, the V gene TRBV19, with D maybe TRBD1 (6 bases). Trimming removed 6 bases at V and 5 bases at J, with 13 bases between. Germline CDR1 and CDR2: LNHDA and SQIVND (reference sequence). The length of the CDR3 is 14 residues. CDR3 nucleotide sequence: TGTGCCAGTAGCTTCAGGGGTCCCAATGAAAAACTGTTTTTT. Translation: CASSFRGPNEKLFF.

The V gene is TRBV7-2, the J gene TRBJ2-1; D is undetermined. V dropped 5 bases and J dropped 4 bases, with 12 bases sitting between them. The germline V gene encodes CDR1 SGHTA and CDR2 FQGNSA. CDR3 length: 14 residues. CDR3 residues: CASSPSTDYNEQFF. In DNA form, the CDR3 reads TGTGCCAGCAGCCCCTCCACAGATTACAATGAGCAGTTCTTC.

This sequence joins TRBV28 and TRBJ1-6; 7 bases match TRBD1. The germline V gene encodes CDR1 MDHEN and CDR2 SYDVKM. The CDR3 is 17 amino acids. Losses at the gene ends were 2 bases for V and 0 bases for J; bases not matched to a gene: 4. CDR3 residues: CASSLLGGGSYNSPLHF. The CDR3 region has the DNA TGTGCCAGCAGTTTACTAGGGGGCGGCTCCTATAATTCACCCCTCCACTTT.

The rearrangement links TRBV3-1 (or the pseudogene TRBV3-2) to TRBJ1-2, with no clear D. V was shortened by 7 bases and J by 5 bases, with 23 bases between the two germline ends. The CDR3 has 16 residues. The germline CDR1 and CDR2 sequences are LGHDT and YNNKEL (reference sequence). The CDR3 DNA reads TGTGCCAGCACCACCCGGCGGCAGACGGAAATTTATGGCTACACCTTC. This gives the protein CASTTRRQTEIYGYTF.

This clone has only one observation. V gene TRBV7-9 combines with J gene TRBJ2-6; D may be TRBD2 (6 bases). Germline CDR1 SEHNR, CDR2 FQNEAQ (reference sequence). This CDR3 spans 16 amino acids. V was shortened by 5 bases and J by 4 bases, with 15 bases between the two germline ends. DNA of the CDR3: TGTGCCAGCAGCCCACCGGCGGGGAGGGGGGCCAACGTCCTGACTTTC. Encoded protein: CASSPPAGRGANVLTF.

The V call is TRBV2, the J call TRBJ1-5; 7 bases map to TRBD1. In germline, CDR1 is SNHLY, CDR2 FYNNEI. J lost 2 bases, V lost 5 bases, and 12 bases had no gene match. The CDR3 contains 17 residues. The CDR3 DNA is TGTGCCAGCAGTAAAGATTCGACAGGGAGAGGCAATCAGCCCCAGCATTTT. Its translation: CASSKDSTGRGNQPQHF.

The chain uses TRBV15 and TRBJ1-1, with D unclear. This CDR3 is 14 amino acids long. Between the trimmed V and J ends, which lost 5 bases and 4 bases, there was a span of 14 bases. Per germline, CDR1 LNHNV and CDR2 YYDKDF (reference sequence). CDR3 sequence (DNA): TGTGCCACCAGCCAGAGTGCTAGCACCACTGAAGCTTTCTTT. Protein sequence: CATSQSASTTEAFF. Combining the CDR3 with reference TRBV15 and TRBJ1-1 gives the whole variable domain DAMVIQNPRYQVTQFGKPVTLSCSQTLNHNVMYWYQQKSSQAPKLLFHYYDKDFNNEADTPDNFQSRRPNTSFCFLDIRSPGLGDTAMYLCATSQSASTTEAFFGQGTRLTVV.

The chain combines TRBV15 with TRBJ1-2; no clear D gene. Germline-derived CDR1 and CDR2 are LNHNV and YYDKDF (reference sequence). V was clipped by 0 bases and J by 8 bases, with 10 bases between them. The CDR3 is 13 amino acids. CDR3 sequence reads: CATSRDGLRGYTF. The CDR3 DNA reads TGTGCCACCAGCAGAGATGGCCTGAGGGGCTACACCTTC.

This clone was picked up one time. Written as DNA, the CDR3 is TGTGCCACCATGGGGGGGTCGAGGGGTGAGCAGTACTTC. This codes for CATMGGSRGEQYF. The chain links TRBV6-5 to TRBJ2-7, with 7 bases matching TRBD2. The V gene end was trimmed by 10 bases and the J gene end by 7 bases; junction bases not matched to a gene: 13. There are 13 residues in the CDR3. Germline values: CDR1 MNHEY, CDR2 SVGAGI.

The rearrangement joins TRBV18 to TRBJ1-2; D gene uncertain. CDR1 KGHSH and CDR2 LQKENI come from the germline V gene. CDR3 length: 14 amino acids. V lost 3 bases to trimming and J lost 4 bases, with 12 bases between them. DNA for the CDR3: TGTGCCAGCTCACCGGAAAATGGAGTCTATGGCTACACCTTC. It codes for CASSPENGVYGYTF.

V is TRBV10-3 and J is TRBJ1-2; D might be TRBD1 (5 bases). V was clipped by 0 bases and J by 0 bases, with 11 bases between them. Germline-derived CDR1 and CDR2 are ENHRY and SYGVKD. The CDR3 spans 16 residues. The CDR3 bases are TGTGCCATCAGTGAGTCGGGGACCCACACTAACTATGGCTACACCTTC. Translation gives CAISESGTHTNYGYTF.

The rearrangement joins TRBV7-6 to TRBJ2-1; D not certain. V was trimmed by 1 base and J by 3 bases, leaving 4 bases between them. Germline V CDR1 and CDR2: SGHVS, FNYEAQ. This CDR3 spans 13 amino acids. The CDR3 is CASSLDSYNEQFF. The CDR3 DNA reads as TGTGCCAGCAGCTTAGACAGCTACAATGAGCAGTTCTTC.

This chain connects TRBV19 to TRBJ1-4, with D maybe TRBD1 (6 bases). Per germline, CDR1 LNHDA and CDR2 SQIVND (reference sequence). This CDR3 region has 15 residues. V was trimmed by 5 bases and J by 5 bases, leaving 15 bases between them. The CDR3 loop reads CASSPPRGLNEKLFF. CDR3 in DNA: TGTGCCAGTAGTCCCCCCAGGGGTCTAAATGAAAAACTGTTTTTT.

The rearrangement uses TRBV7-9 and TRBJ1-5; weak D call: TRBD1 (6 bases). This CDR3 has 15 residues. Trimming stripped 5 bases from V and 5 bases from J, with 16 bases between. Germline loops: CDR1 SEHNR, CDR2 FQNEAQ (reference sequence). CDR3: CASSVPWGLHQPQHF. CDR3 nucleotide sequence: TGTGCCAGCAGCGTTCCTTGGGGGCTACATCAGCCCCAGCATTTT. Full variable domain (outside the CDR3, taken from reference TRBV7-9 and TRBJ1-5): DTGVSQNPRHKITKRGQNVTFRCDPISEHNRLYWYRQTLGQGPEFLTYFQNEAQLEKSRLLSDRFSAERPKGSFSTLEIQRTEQGDSAMYLCASSVPWGLHQPQHFGDGTRLSIL.

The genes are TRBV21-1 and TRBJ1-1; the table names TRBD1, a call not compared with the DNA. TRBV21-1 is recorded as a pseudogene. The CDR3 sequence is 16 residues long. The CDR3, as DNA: TGTGCCAGCAGCAAAGTCCCAATCAAGGGGCCCACTGAAGCTTTCTTT. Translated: CASSKVPIKGPTEAFF.

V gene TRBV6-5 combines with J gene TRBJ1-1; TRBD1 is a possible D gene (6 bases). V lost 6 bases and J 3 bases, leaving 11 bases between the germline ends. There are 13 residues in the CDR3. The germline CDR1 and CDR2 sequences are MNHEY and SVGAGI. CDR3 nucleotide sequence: TGTGCCAGCAGCTTCAACAGGGACACTGAAGCTTTCTTT. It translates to CASSFNRDTEAFF.

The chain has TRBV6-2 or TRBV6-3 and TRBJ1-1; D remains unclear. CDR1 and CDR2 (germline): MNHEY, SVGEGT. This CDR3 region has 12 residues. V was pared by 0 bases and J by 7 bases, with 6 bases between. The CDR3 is CASSYSVVEAFF. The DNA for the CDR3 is TGTGCCAGCAGTTACTCTGTCGTTGAAGCTTTCTTT.

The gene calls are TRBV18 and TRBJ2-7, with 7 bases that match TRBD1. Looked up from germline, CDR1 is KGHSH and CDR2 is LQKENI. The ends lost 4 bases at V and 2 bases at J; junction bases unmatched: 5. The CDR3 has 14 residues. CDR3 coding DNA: TGTGCCAGCTCACAGTCGCAGGGGGCCTACGAGCAGTACTTC. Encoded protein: CASSQSQGAYEQYF.

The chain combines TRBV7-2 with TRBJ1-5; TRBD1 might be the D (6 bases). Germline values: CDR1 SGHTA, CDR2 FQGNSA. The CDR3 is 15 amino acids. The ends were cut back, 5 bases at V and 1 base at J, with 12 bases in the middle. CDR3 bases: TGTGCCAGCAGCCCCCGCGGGGGCAGCAATCAGCCCCAGCATTTT. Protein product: CASSPRGGSNQPQHF.